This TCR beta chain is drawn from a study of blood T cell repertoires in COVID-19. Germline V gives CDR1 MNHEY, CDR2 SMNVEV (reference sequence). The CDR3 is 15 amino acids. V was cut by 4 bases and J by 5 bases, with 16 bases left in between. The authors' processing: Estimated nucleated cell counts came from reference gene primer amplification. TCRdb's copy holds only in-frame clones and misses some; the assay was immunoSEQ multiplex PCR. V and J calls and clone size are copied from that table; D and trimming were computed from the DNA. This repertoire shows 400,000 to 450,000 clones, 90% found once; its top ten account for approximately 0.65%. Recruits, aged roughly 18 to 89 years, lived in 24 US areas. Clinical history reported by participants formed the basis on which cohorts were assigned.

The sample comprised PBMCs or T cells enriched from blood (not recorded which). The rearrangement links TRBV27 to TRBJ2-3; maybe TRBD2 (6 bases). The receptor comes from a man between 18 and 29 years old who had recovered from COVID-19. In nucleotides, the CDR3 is TGTGCCAGCAGTTATTTGAGGGCCGGGGGAGATACGCAGTATTTT. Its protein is CASSYLRAGGDTQYF.